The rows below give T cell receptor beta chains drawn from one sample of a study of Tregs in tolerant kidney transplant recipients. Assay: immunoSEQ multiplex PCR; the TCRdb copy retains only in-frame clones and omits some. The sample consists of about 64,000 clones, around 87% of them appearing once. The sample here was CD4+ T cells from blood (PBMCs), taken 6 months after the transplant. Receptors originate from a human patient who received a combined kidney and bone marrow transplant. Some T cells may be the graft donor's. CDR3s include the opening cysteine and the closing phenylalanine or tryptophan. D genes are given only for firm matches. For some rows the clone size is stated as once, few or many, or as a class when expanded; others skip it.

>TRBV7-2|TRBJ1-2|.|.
CASSLELGARYGYTF
TGTGCCAGCAGCTTAGAGCTGGGGGCGCGCTATGGCTACACCTTC
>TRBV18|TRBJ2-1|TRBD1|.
CASSLGSGQGYEQFF
TGTGCCAGCTCACTGGGCTCGGGACAGGGCTATGAGCAGTTCTTC
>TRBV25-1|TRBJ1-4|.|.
CASSEWRGGAAEKLFF
TGTGCCAGCAGTGAATGGAGGGGGGGCGCCGCCGAAAAACTGTTTTTT
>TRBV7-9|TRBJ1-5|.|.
CASSLGQGSNQPQHF
TGTGCCAGCAGCTTAGGTCAGGGTTCCAATCAGCCCCAGCATTTT
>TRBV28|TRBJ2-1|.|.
CASAGITYNEQFF
TGTGCCAGCGCAGGAATCACCTACAATGAGCAGTTCTTC
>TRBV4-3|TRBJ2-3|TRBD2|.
CASSQDGGGTDTQYF
TGCGCCAGCAGCCAAGACGGGGGGGGCACAGATACGCAGTATTTT
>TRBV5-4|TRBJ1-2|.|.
CASSPGLGGYTF
TGTGCCAGCAGCCCAGGGCTAGGCGGCTACACCTTC
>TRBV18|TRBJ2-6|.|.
CASSPRGVAGANVLTF
TGTGCCAGCTCACCACGGGGGGTGGCTGGGGCCAACGTCCTGACTTTC
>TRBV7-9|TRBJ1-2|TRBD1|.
CASSSPGQGLYGYTF
TGTGCCAGCAGCTCGCCGGGACAGGGACTCTATGGCTACACCTTC
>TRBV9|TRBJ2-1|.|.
CASSVSNLNEQFF
TGTGCCAGCAGCGTCTCTAATCTAAATGAGCAGTTCTTC
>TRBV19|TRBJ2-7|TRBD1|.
CASSSGQASYEQYF
TGTGCCAGTAGTTCGGGACAGGCCTCCTACGAGCAGTACTTC
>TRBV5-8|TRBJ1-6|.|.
CASSLTESSYNSPLHF
TGTGCCAGCAGCTTGACAGAAAGCTCCTATAATTCACCCCTCCACTTT
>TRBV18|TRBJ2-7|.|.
CASSPGRDDEQYF
TGTGCCAGCTCACCCGGCAGGGATGACGAGCAGTACTTC
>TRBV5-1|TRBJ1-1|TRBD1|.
CASSSGTGGYTEAFF
TGCGCCAGCAGCTCCGGGACAGGGGGATACACTGAAGCTTTCTTT
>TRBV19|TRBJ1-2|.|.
CASSIDLGRGGYTF
TGTGCCAGTAGTATAGATTTAGGGAGGGGCGGCTACACCTTC
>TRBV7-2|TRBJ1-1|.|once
CASSSREMNTEAFF
TGTGCCAGCAGCTCCCGGGAGATGAACACTGAAGCTTTCTTT
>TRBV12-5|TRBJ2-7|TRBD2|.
CASGVGLAGVYEQYF
TGTGCTAGTGGGGTAGGACTAGCGGGAGTGTACGAGCAGTACTTC
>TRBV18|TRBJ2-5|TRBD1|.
CASSPRTGVGETQYF
TGTGCCAGCTCACCACGGACAGGGGTAGGAGAGACCCAGTACTTC
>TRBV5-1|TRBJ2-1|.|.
CASSTTPSTEQFF
TGCGCCAGCAGCACCACCCCTAGCACTGAGCAGTTCTTC
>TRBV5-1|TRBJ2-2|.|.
CASSLVALDTGELFF
TGCGCCAGCAGCTTGGTGGCACTAGACACCGGGGAGCTGTTTTTT
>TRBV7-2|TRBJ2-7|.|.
CASSSLGRLHEQYF
TGTGCCAGCAGCTCCTTGGGGCGGTTACACGAGCAGTACTTC
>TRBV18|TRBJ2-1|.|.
CASSPGASSYNEQFF
TGTGCCAGCTCACCAGGGGCAAGCTCCTACAATGAGCAGTTCTTC
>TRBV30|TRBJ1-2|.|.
CAWIDYSVNYGYTF
TGTGCCTGGATTGACTACTCGGTTAACTATGGCTACACCTTC
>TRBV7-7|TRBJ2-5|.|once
CASSLNLFASSETQYF
TGTGCCAGCAGCTTAAACCTCTTTGCGTCGTCGGAGACCCAGTACTTC
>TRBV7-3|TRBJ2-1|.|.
CASSLTYSSNEQFF
TGTGCCAGCAGCTTAACGTACAGTTCTAATGAGCAGTTCTTC
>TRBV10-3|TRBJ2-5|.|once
CAISAQGETQYF
TGTGCCATCAGCGCCCAGGGAGAGACCCAGTACTTC
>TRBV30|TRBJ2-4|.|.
CAWSGPFRGLRAKNIQYF
TGTGCCTGGAGTGGTCCTTTCCGGGGACTGCGAGCCAAAAACATTCAGTACTTC
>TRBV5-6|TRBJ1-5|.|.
CASSFLGDNQPQHF
TGTGCCAGCAGCTTTTTAGGGGACAATCAGCCCCAGCATTTT
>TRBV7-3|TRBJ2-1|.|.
CASSPASYNEQFF
TGTGCCAGCAGCCCCGCGTCCTACAATGAGCAGTTCTTC
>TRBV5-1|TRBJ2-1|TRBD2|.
CASSLGLAGEVQFF
TGCGCCAGCAGCTTGGGACTAGCGGGGGAGGTCCAGTTCTTC
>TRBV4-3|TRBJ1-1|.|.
CASSHDIHWNTEAFF
TGCGCCAGCAGCCATGACATCCACTGGAACACTGAAGCTTTCTTT
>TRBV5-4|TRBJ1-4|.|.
CASSLDVGRDEKLFF
TGTGCCAGCAGCTTGGATGTGGGGCGAGATGAAAAACTGTTTTTT
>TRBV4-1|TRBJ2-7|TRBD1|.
CASSQASGGQYF
TGCGCCAGCAGCCAAGCCTCAGGGGGGCAGTACTTC
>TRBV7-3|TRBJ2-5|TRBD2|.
CASSLSGGAAGETQYF
TGTGCCAGCAGCTTAAGCGGGGGGGCCGCGGGAGAGACCCAGTACTTC
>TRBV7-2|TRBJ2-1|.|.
CASSFLVNEQFF
TGTGCCAGCAGCTTCCTAGTCAATGAGCAGTTCTTC
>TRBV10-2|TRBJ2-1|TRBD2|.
CASRGAGLHEQFF
TGCGCCAGCAGGGGAGCGGGACTGCATGAGCAGTTCTTC
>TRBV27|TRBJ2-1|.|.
CASGRVAVYNEQFF
TGTGCCAGCGGCCGGGTAGCGGTATACAATGAGCAGTTCTTC
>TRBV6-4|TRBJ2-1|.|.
CASSEELGRQLQFF
TGTGCCAGCAGTGAAGAACTAGGAAGACAACTTCAGTTCTTC
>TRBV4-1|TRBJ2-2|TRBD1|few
CASSRGQGSSTGELFF
TGCGCCAGCAGCCGCGGACAGGGTTCGAGCACCGGGGAGCTGTTTTTT
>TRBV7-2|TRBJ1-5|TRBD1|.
CASSLEGAGQPQHF
TGTGCCAGCAGCTTAGAGGGGGCGGGTCAGCCCCAGCATTTT
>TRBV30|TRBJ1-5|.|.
CAWSASLLGGPQHF
TGTGCCTGGAGTGCAAGCCTCCTTGGTGGGCCCCAGCATTTT
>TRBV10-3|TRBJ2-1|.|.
CAISVASYNEQFF
TGTGCCATCAGTGTGGCTAGCTACAATGAGCAGTTCTTC
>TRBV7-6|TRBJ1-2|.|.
CASSLEYSPRSYGYTF
TGTGCCAGCAGCTTAGAATATAGCCCACGGAGCTATGGCTACACCTTC
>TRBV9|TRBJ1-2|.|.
CASSPTGSLGGYTF
TGTGCCAGCAGTCCCACAGGGAGTCTCGGTGGCTACACCTTC
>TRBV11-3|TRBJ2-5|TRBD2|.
CASTTAGGPFETQYF
TGTGCCAGCACTACAGCGGGAGGGCCTTTTGAGACCCAGTACTTC
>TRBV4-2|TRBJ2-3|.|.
CASSQDRRASGRTDTQYF
TGTGCCAGCAGCCAAGATCGCCGGGCCAGCGGCCGCACAGATACGCAGTATTTT
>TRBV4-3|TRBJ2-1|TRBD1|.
CASSQEIPGTGVDEQFF
TGCGCCAGCAGCCAAGAAATCCCAGGGACAGGGGTCGATGAGCAGTTCTTC
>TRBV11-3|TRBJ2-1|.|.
CASSPRQAPSGEQFF
TGTGCCAGCAGCCCCCGACAGGCCCCAAGTGGTGAGCAGTTCTTC
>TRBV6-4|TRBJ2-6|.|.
CASSAVSGANVLTF
TGTGCCAGCAGTGCCGTCTCTGGGGCCAACGTCCTGACTTTC
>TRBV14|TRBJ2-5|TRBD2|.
CASSQDPGLAYETQYF
TGTGCCAGCAGCCAAGATCCTGGACTAGCTTATGAGACCCAGTACTTC
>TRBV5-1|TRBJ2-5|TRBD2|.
CVSSLNLAGAQETQYF
TGCGTCAGCAGCTTGAACCTAGCGGGGGCCCAAGAGACCCAGTACTTC
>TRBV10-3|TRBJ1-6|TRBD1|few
CAISESRDRANSPLHF
TGTGCCATCAGTGAGTCTCGGGACAGGGCGAATTCACCCCTCCACTTT
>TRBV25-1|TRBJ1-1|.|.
CASTSPGTEAFF
TGTGCCAGCACGTCCCCAGGAACTGAAGCTTTCTTT
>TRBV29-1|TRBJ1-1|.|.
CSVGGTEAFF
TGCAGCGTTGGCGGCACTGAAGCTTTCTTT
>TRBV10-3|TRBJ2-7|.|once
CAISGGPGVTYEQYF
TGTGCCATCAGTGGCGGGCCAGGGGTGACCTACGAGCAGTACTTC
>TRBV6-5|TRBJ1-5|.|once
CASSPSIYSNQPQHF
TGTGCCAGCAGCCCGAGTATTTATAGCAATCAGCCCCAGCATTTT
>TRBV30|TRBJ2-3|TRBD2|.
CAWGRLLAGGSDTQYF
TGTGCCTGGGGCCGATTACTAGCGGGAGGGTCTGATACGCAGTATTTT
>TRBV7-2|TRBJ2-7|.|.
CASSPSGGGSYEQYF
TGTGCCAGCAGCCCCTCCGGGGGAGGATCCTACGAGCAGTACTTC